The T cell receptor (beta chain) described here comes from a study of blood T cell repertoires in COVID-19. Study-wide background: The United States, Italy and Spain supplied acute and convalescent COVID-19 samples.

Cohort assignment relied on participant-reported clinical history. As handled by the study authors: From reference gene primer amplification, estimates of nucleated cell counts were derived. TCRdb keeps only in-frame clones here, not all; method: immunoSEQ multiplex PCR. V and J calls and clone size come straight from that table; D and trimming were deduced from the DNA. There are roughly 260,000 clones in the sample; about 90% occur only once, and 1.2% lies in the top ten. The germline V gene encodes CDR1 LGHNA and CDR2 YNFKEQ. CDR3 size: 19 residues. The V segment lost 0 bases and the J segment 3 bases; nucleotides outside the gene matches: 15.

The sequence came from a human donor in a cohort exposed to, infected with or recovered from COVID-19 (not recorded which). The donor label of this sample is uncertain. This sequence joins TRBV4-2 and TRBJ2-3, with 7 bases that match TRBD2. The sequencing input was PBMCs or T cells enriched from blood (not recorded which). The CDR3 bases are TGTGCCAGCAGCCAAGATGTGGGGCGGGGGAGGCGTGGGACAGATACGCAGTATTTT. Encoded protein: CASSQDVGRGRRGTDTQYF.